These 3 T cell receptor beta chains originate from one sample sequenced in a study of blood T cell repertoires in COVID-19. Method: immunoSEQ multiplex PCR; TCRdb's copy keeps in-frame clones and lacks some. The data show some 120,000 clones, approximately 82% seen once. Sequenced material: peripheral blood. The receptor set was obtained from a man in his 70s with active or convalescent COVID-19.

The chain has TRBV3-1 (or the pseudogene TRBV3-2) and TRBJ2-5, with 7 bases identical to TRBD1. V was clipped by 2 bases and J by 3 bases; unmatched bases: 9. The CDR3 is 16 residues long. Germline CDR1 is LGHDT and CDR2 is YNNKEL (reference sequence). CDR3 amino acids: CASSQYRRGLEETQYF. DNA for the CDR3: TGTGCCAGCAGCCAATACCGAAGGGGGCTTGAAGAGACCCAGTACTTC.

The V gene is TRBV19, the J gene TRBJ2-2; TRBD1 agrees at 8 bases. The CDR3 is 14 amino acids. CDR1 and CDR2 (germline): LNHDA, SQIVND (reference sequence). The V segment lost 6 bases and the J segment 7 bases; nucleotides outside the gene matches: 7. CDR3 sequence reads: CASSRDRFFGELFF. As DNA, the CDR3 is TGTGCCAGTAGCCGGGACAGGTTCTTCGGGGAGCTGTTTTTT. The full variable domain, with the rest looked up from reference TRBV19 and TRBJ2-2, is DGGITQSPKYLFRKEGQNVTLSCEQNLNHDAMYWYRQDPGQGLRLIYYSQIVNDFQKGDIAEGYSVSREKKESFPLTVTSAQKNPTAFYLCASSRDRFFGELFFGEGSRLTVL.

The rearrangement uses TRBV10-3 and TRBJ1-2, with D hard to call. V was shortened by 0 bases and J by 0 bases, with 17 bases between the two germline ends. The CDR3 covers 18 residues. From germline, CDR1 is ENHRY and CDR2 SYGVKD. In DNA form, the CDR3 reads TGTGCCATCAGTGAGTCGAAATTCCCGGGTTTAGCTAACTATGGCTACACCTTC. Translating gives CAISESKFPGLANYGYTF.